A single sample gave rise to the 29 T cell receptor beta chains below, sequenced in a study of cytomegalovirus exposure and HLA in healthy donors. PCR primers comprised 60 Vbeta and 13 Jbeta primers. The repertoire was sequenced with immunoSEQ multiplex PCR; TCRdb's copy has only in-frame clones and lacks some. The sample records 100,000 to 150,000 clones, about four fifths being singletons. Material: PBMCs. The receptor set was obtained from a male donor in good health and CMV-seronegative.

The rearrangement joins TRBV27 to TRBJ1-1; D unclear. The CDR3 length is 14 residues. The V gene lost 2 bases and the J gene lost 1 base, with 8 bases spanning the gap. CDR1 is MNHEY and CDR2 is SMNVEV in the germline V gene (reference sequence). In nucleotides, the CDR3 is TGTGCCAGCAGTTTAAACGGAGAGAACACTGAAGCTTTCTTT. As protein: CASSLNGENTEAFF.

Only a few counts were recorded for this clone. This chain joins TRBV6-5 and TRBJ2-7; tentatively, D is TRBD1 (5 bases). Trimming cost V 6 bases and J 3 bases, with 12 bases left between them. The CDR3 sequence is 13 residues long. The V gene's germline CDR1 is MNHEY and CDR2 SVGAGI. The CDR3 DNA follows: TGTGCCAGCAGCTTTGACAGATTCTACGAGCAGTACTTC. Translating gives CASSFDRFYEQYF.

Concerning this clone itself: The junction does not match germline at one end; this may be a read error. The chain has TRBV7-7 and TRBJ1-4, with a tentative D call TRBD1 (6 bases). Germline values: CDR1 SSHAT, CDR2 FNYEAQ (reference sequence). The CDR3 totals 14 residues. CDR3 nucleotide sequence: TGTGCTAGCAGCTCTGGACAGCCCGATGAAAAACTGTTTTTT. It is translated as CASSSGQPDEKLFF. Supplemented by reference TRBV7-7 and TRBJ1-4, the full variable domain reads GAGVSQSPRYKVTKRGQDVTLRCDPISSHATLYWYQQALGQGPEFLTYFNYEAQPDKSGLPSDRFSAERPEGSISTLTIQRTEQRDSAMYRCASSSGQPDEKLFFGSGTQLSVL.

The chain's CDR3 is CASKREGWVYGYTF. CDR3 coding DNA: TGTGCCAGCAAGCGGGAGGGGTGGGTCTATGGCTACACCTTC. The chain links TRBV6-5 to TRBJ1-2; the D gene is possibly TRBD1 (5 bases). Trimming took off 7 bases at V and 4 bases at J, with 16 bases between the two ends. This CDR3 is built from 14 residues. Germline CDR1 and CDR2: MNHEY and SVGAGI.

V gene TRBV2 combines with J gene TRBJ1-6; D ambiguous. The CDR3 is made up of 15 amino acids. Germline V gives CDR1 SNHLY, CDR2 FYNNEI. The V end was cut by 2 bases, the J end by 0 bases, with 5 bases between. The CDR3 spells CASSEKSSYNSPLHF. The DNA of the CDR3 is TGTGCCAGCAGTGAAAAGAGCTCCTATAATTCACCCCTCCACTTT.

This rearrangement joins TRBV5-1 to TRBJ2-7; tentatively, D is TRBD2 (5 bases). The V end lost 0 bases, the J end lost 2 bases, and 12 bases lay between the germline ends. Looked up from germline, CDR1 is SGHRS and CDR2 is YFSETQ. This CDR3 region has 15 residues. The CDR3 protein is CASSLASSRAYEQYF. CDR3 nucleotides: TGCGCCAGCAGCTTGGCCTCTAGCCGCGCCTACGAGCAGTACTTC.

The chain couples TRBV15 to TRBJ2-1; maybe TRBD2 (5 bases). Germline loops: CDR1 LNHNV, CDR2 YYDKDF (reference sequence). The V and J ends lost 6 bases and 3 bases respectively, with 9 bases between them. The CDR3 is 13 residues long. CDR3 amino acids: CATREAGYNEQFF. CDR3 sequence (DNA): TGTGCCACCAGGGAGGCCGGCTACAATGAGCAGTTCTTC.

The chain uses TRBV27 and TRBJ1-1, with no clear D. The germline gives CDR1 MNHEY, CDR2 SMNVEV (reference sequence). Trimming stripped 6 bases from V and 5 bases from J, with 16 bases between. The CDR3 runs 14 residues. The CDR3 DNA sequence: TGTGCCAGCAGCCTTGGGAGGGCGGGGACTGAAGCTTTCTTT. Encoded protein: CASSLGRAGTEAFF.

This chain connects TRBV30 to TRBJ2-7; 12 nucleotides match TRBD1. J lost 4 bases, V lost 1 base, and 5 bases had no gene match. The CDR3 runs 15 residues. Germline CDR1 is GTSNPN and CDR2 is SVGIG (reference sequence). CDR3 amino acids: CAWSAGTGGFYEQYF. For the CDR3, the DNA is TGTGCCTGGAGTGCCGGGACAGGGGGCTTTTACGAGCAGTACTTC.

V and J are TRBV7-9 and TRBJ1-6; 7 bases map to TRBD1. With 5 bases clipped from V and 0 bases from J, the junction kept 7 bases outside the gene matches. In germline, CDR1 is SEHNR, CDR2 FQNEAQ (reference sequence). The CDR3 has 17 amino acids. The CDR3 region has the DNA TGTGCCAGCAGCCACGGGACAGAGAGCTCCTATAATTCACCCCTCCACTTT. Protein sequence: CASSHGTESSYNSPLHF.

The chain is built from TRBV6-1 and TRBJ1-2; maybe TRBD1 (5 bases). Trimming pared 3 bases from V and 7 bases from J, leaving 9 bases between. Germline V lookup: CDR1 MNHNS, CDR2 SASEGT. The CDR3 extends over 12 amino acids. The CDR3 DNA is TGTGCCAGCAGTGACGCAGGGTCTGGCTACACCTTC. Amino acids: CASSDAGSGYTF.

The V call is TRBV4-2, the J call TRBJ1-4, with D possibly matching TRBD1 (6 bases). The CDR3 runs 16 residues. Germline lookup yields CDR1 LGHNA and CDR2 YNFKEQ. Trimming removed 0 bases from V and 6 bases from J, with 14 bases in between. As DNA, the CDR3 is TGTGCCAGCAGCCAAGACCGGGCAGGGGTAGATGAAAAACTGTTTTTT. Residues: CASSQDRAGVDEKLFF.

This sequence joins TRBV9 and TRBJ1-2; D not certain. Germline V lookup: CDR1 SGDLS, CDR2 YYNGEE. V was shortened by 10 bases and J by 8 bases, with 18 bases between the two germline ends. This CDR3 spans 12 amino acids. The CDR3 nucleotides are TGTGCCTTCCCCCATGAGCGGAACGGCTACACCTTC. This codes for CAFPHERNGYTF.

This chain links TRBV18 with TRBJ2-7, with TRBD1 matching over 8 bases. Germline CDR1 KGHSH, CDR2 LQKENI. The CDR3 consists of 14 residues. With 4 bases clipped from V and 2 bases from J, the junction kept 4 bases outside the gene matches. DNA for the CDR3: TGTGCCAGCTCACGTGACAGGGGTCCCTACGAGCAGTACTTC. Protein: CASSRDRGPYEQYF.

The chain links TRBV6-1 to TRBJ2-7, with 13 bases identical to TRBD2. The CDR3 is 20 amino acids. V dropped 0 bases and J dropped 0; count of bases not matched to a gene: 11. CDR1 is MNHNS and CDR2 is SASEGT in the germline V gene. CDR3 nucleotides: TGTGCCAGCAGTGAAGCCCGACCCGGACTAGCGGGGGAGAGCTCCTACGAGCAGTACTTC. Protein sequence: CASSEARPGLAGESSYEQYF.

With respect to this clone: Other DNA sequences in this specimen translate into the identical CDR3. V and J are TRBV7-9 and TRBJ1-6; 7 bases align to TRBD1. The CDR3 is 14 amino acids. V shed 4 bases, J shed 7 bases, and the junction held 4 bases outside the gene matches. The germline V gene has CDR1 SEHNR and CDR2 FQNEAQ (reference sequence). DNA of the CDR3: TGTGCCAGCAGCTCCGGGACAGCCAATTCACCCCTCCACTTT. Its protein is CASSSGTANSPLHF.

This clone was seen only a few times. V gene TRBV4-1 combines with J gene TRBJ2-4, with TRBD2 identical over 7 bases. This CDR3 spans 14 amino acids. The V gene end was trimmed by 5 bases and the J gene end by 6 bases; junction bases not matched to a gene: 7. The germline gives CDR1 MGHRA, CDR2 YSYEKL. The CDR3 loop reads CASSFSGEGNIQYF. CDR3 bases: TGCGCCAGCAGCTTCTCGGGGGAGGGAAACATTCAGTACTTC.

The chain couples TRBV29-1 to TRBJ2-5, with TRBD1 matching over 9 bases. This CDR3 has 14 residues. Germline values: CDR1 SQVTM, CDR2 ANQGSEA. V gave up 2 bases and J gave up 7 bases; unmatched junction bases: 8. The CDR3 sequence: CSVERGQGSGTQYF. The CDR3 region has the DNA TGCAGCGTTGAAAGGGGACAGGGATCCGGGACCCAGTACTTC.

The chain is built from TRBV7-2 and TRBJ2-7, with 8 positions matching TRBD1. The germline V gene has CDR1 SGHTA and CDR2 FQGNSA. Trimming removed 4 bases from V and 0 bases from J; junction bases left unmatched: 5. The CDR3 is 15 amino acids. The CDR3 is CASSSRTGSSYEQYF. The DNA for the CDR3 is TGTGCCAGCAGCTCCCGGACAGGGAGCTCCTACGAGCAGTACTTC.

The chain uses TRBV7-9 and TRBJ2-5; 8 nucleotides agree with TRBD2. This CDR3 region has 17 residues. Germline values: CDR1 SEHNR, CDR2 FQNEAQ (reference sequence). V was clipped by 3 bases and J by 4 bases; unmatched bases: 13. Written as DNA, the CDR3 is TGTGCCAGCAGCTTCACGACCAGCGGGGGCGATGGAGAGACCCAGTACTTC. It encodes CASSFTTSGGDGETQYF.

The V and J genes are TRBV5-1 and TRBJ2-4; tentative D call: TRBD2 (5 bases). The V and J ends lost 4 bases and 1 base respectively, with 12 bases between them. The CDR3 length is 15 residues. Germline-derived CDR1 and CDR2 are SGHRS and YFSETQ. The CDR3 reads CASSDPGFAKNIQYF. The CDR3, as DNA: TGCGCCAGCAGCGACCCGGGGTTCGCCAAAAACATTCAGTACTTC.

The V call is TRBV10-3, the J call TRBJ2-1; D not resolved. Trimming took off 0 bases at V and 7 bases at J, with 10 bases between the two ends. Germline V gene lookup returns CDR1 ENHRY and CDR2 SYGVKD. The CDR3 sequence is 14 residues long. In DNA, the CDR3 is TGTGCCATCAGTGAGTCGAGGATCACGAATGAGCAGTTCTTC. It translates to CAISESRITNEQFF.

The chain couples TRBV2 to TRBJ1-6; the D gene is possibly TRBD1 (6 bases). The CDR3 is made up of 14 amino acids. V lost 6 bases and J lost 4, with 10 bases in between. Germline CDR1 reads SNHLY; CDR2 reads FYNNEI. CDR3 protein: CASRWTDYNSPLHF. Written as DNA, the CDR3 is TGTGCCAGCAGATGGACAGATTATAATTCACCCCTCCACTTT.

This chain joins TRBV4-1 and TRBJ1-4, with a tentative D call TRBD1 (6 bases). With 0 bases removed from V and 3 bases from J, the gap between germline ends came to 14 bases. Germline V gene sequence: CDR1 MGHRA, CDR2 YSYEKL. This CDR3 spans 17 amino acids. The DNA of the CDR3 is TGCGCCAGCAGCCAAGATAAACAGGGAGGGGCTAATGAAAAACTGTTTTTT. Translating it yields CASSQDKQGGANEKLFF.

CDR3 coding DNA: TGCAGCGTCGCCGGACAGGGAGGGGATCAGCCCCAGCATTTT. The encoded protein is CSVAGQGGDQPQHF. The rearrangement uses TRBV29-1 and TRBJ1-5; 8 bases align to TRBD1. Losses at the gene ends were 6 bases for V and 5 bases for J; bases not matched to a gene: 9. This CDR3 comprises 14 residues. Germline V gene lookup returns CDR1 SQVTM and CDR2 ANQGSEA.

This clone was seen only a few times. The rearrangement uses TRBV5-1 and TRBJ1-5; tentative D call: TRBD1 (5 bases). Looked up from germline, CDR1 is SGHRS and CDR2 is YFSETQ. CDR3 length equals 16 residues. Trimming removed 0 bases from V and 6 bases from J, with 16 bases in between. CDR3 DNA: TGCGCCAGCAGCTTGGGCATTGGGGGGAACGGTCAGCCCCAGCATTTT. As protein: CASSLGIGGNGQPQHF.

Written as DNA, the CDR3 is TGTGCCAGCAGCCAAGTGGGGGGACTTGACACCGGGGAGCTGTTTTTT. Encoded protein: CASSQVGGLDTGELFF. V and J are TRBV7-6 and TRBJ2-2; weak D call: TRBD2 (6 bases). V lost 5 bases, J lost 3 bases, and 16 bases lay in between. This CDR3 region has 16 residues. CDR1 and CDR2 from the germline V gene are SGHVS and FNYEAQ.

The genes are TRBV7-9 and TRBJ2-1; 7 bases are a match to TRBD2. The CDR3 is 16 amino acids. V lost 4 bases and J lost 7; bases outside the gene matches: 13. CDR1 SEHNR and CDR2 FQNEAQ come from the germline V gene (reference sequence). CDR3 residues: CASSSGGRVTENEQFF. Here the CDR3 DNA reads TGTGCCAGCAGCTCCGGGGGGAGGGTTACGGAAAATGAGCAGTTCTTC. Full variable domain (outside the CDR3, taken from reference TRBV7-9 and TRBJ2-1): DTGVSQNPRHKITKRGQNVTFRCDPISEHNRLYWYRQTLGQGPEFLTYFQNEAQLEKSRLLSDRFSAERPKGSFSTLEIQRTEQGDSAMYLCASSSGGRVTENEQFFGPGTRLTVL.

The chain combines TRBV18 with TRBJ2-7; 10 nucleotides align to TRBD2. Germline-derived CDR1 and CDR2 are KGHSH and LQKENI. The junction had 4 bases not matched to a gene; V was cut back by 3 bases and J by 2 bases. CDR3 size: 15 residues. The CDR3 sequence is CASSPGLAEAYEQYF. In DNA, the CDR3 is TGTGCCAGCTCACCCGGACTAGCGGAGGCCTACGAGCAGTACTTC.